These 15 T cell receptor beta chains originate from one sample sequenced in a study of CD8 T cells in Susac syndrome. The authors reverse transcribed roughly 0.5 to 1 ug RNA with random hexamers. From the immunoSEQ multiplex PCR reads, TCRdb called clonotypes with MiXCR, one entry per CDR3 protein. This sample yields about 180,000 distinct CDR3 sequences, of which roughly 96% are seen a single time; 0.15% to 0.2% belongs to the top ten. The specimen was CD8+ T cells from PBMCs. The receptors come from a human donor with multiple sclerosis.

The gene calls are TRBV20-1 and TRBJ1-2; 12 bases map to TRBD1. Germline V CDR1 and CDR2: DFQATT, SNEGSKA (reference sequence). Trimming at V came to 0 bases and at J to 3 bases, leaving 8 bases not matched to a gene. This CDR3 comprises 17 residues. CDR3 region: CSARDWDRGRPDYGYTF. DNA for the CDR3: TGCAGTGCTAGAGATTGGGACAGGGGGCGGCCCGACTATGGCTACACCTTC.

The gene calls are TRBV20-1 and TRBJ2-1; 7 bases align to TRBD2. V was clipped by 8 bases and J by 4 bases; unmatched bases: 5. CDR1 is DFQATT, CDR2 SNEGSKA, per germline (reference sequence). CDR3 length: 12 residues. The CDR3 bases are TGCAGTACCGGGACTATTTACAATGAGCAGTTCTTC. Amino acids: CSTGTIYNEQFF.

This clonotype appeared once. The chain combines TRBV20-1 with TRBJ2-1, with 10 bases matching TRBD2. Per the germline V gene, CDR1 is DFQATT and CDR2 is SNEGSKA (reference sequence). V gave up 5 bases and J gave up 5 bases; unmatched junction bases: 6. This CDR3 region has 14 residues. CDR3 DNA sequence: TGCAGTGCTCTGACTAGCGGGTTCAACAATGAGCAGTTCTTC. This encodes CSALTSGFNNEQFF.

The chain employs TRBV6-5 and TRBJ2-7; 8 bases fit TRBD1. The CDR3 sequence is 12 residues long. Unmatched junction bases numbered 1, after V lost 3 bases and J lost 6 bases. Per germline, CDR1 MNHEY and CDR2 SVGAGI. The CDR3 region is CASSYTGGEQYF. CDR3 in DNA: TGTGCCAGCAGTTATACAGGGGGCGAGCAGTACTTC.

The chain employs TRBV20-1 and TRBJ2-3, with 10 bases that match TRBD2. Unmatched junction bases numbered 9, after V lost 7 bases and J lost 5 bases. Germline V gene data show CDR1 as DFQATT and CDR2 as SNEGSKA (reference sequence). CDR3 length: 14 amino acids. CDR3 nucleotides: TGCAGTGTCCTCCAGTCTAGCGGGGGAGATACGCAGTATTTT. Protein sequence: CSVLQSSGGDTQYF.

This clonotype was observed a handful of times. The gene calls are TRBV7-9 and TRBJ2-1; D may be TRBD2 (6 bases). CDR3 length: 15 residues. Trimming removed 5 bases at V and 0 bases at J, with 11 bases between. Germline V gene data show CDR1 as SEHNR and CDR2 as FQNEAQ (reference sequence). CDR3 in DNA: TGTGCCAGCAGCAACCGGGACTCCTCCTACAATGAGCAGTTCTTC. Its translation is CASSNRDSSYNEQFF.

The rearrangement links TRBV10-3 to TRBJ2-7; D is possibly TRBD1 (5 bases). Trimming cost V 2 bases and J 2 bases, with 7 bases left between them. CDR1 and CDR2 from the germline V gene are ENHRY and SYGVKD. The CDR3 runs 13 residues. The CDR3 here is CAISEDSTYEQYF. The CDR3 DNA follows: TGTGCCATCAGTGAGGACAGCACCTACGAGCAGTACTTC.

The rearrangement joins TRBV6-2 or TRBV6-3 to TRBJ2-7, with TRBD1 matching 9 bases. The CDR3 is 14 residues long. V lost 5 bases to trimming and J lost 6 bases; unmatched junction nucleotides: 8. CDR1 is MNHEY, CDR2 SVGEGT, per germline. The DNA of the CDR3 is TGTGCCAGCAGTCCCCTGGGACAGGGACTCGAGCAGTACTTC. This translates into CASSPLGQGLEQYF.

This clonotype was seen a handful of times. The V call is TRBV29-1, the J call TRBJ2-2, with TRBD2 as a possible D gene (6 bases). CDR1 and CDR2 (germline): SQVTM, ANQGSEA. The V and J ends lost 4 bases and 3 bases respectively, with 9 bases between them. This CDR3 is 13 amino acids long. The CDR3 coding sequence is TGCAGCGTTGTAGGCGGGGACACCGGGGAGCTGTTTTTT. Translated, it gives CSVVGGDTGELFF.

The chain uses TRBV25-1 and TRBJ2-7; a possible D gene is TRBD2 (6 bases). V lost 10 bases, J lost 0 bases, and 19 bases lay in between. CDR1 MGHDK and CDR2 SYGVNS come from the germline V gene. This CDR3 has 15 residues. The CDR3 sequence: CATQRRGTSSYEQYF. The CDR3 DNA reads TGTGCCACCCAACGGCGGGGCACCAGCTCCTACGAGCAGTACTTC.

The V call is TRBV13, the J call TRBJ2-5; TRBD1 matches at 8 bases. This CDR3 contains 15 residues. CDR1 is PRHDT and CDR2 is FYEKMQ in the germline V gene (reference sequence). The V segment lost 5 bases and the J segment 1 base; nucleotides outside the gene matches: 6. CDR3 residues: CASSPGQAFQETQYF. As DNA, the CDR3 is TGTGCCAGCAGCCCGGGACAGGCGTTCCAAGAGACCCAGTACTTC.

The chain recombines TRBV29-1 with TRBJ1-2; D might be TRBD1 (6 bases). Germline V gives CDR1 SQVTM, CDR2 ANQGSEA. Trimming stripped 6 bases from V and 6 bases from J, with 17 bases between. The CDR3 contains 13 residues. CDR3 sequence reads: CSVYGTSNDGYTF. For the CDR3, the DNA is TGCAGCGTGTACGGGACATCGAATGATGGCTACACCTTC.

J is TRBJ1-4 and V is TRBV15; TRBD1 agrees at 7 bases. The CDR3 runs 16 residues. Germline-derived CDR1 and CDR2 are LNHNV and YYDKDF (reference sequence). The V and J ends lost 0 bases and 8 bases, in that order; junction bases with no gene match: 9. DNA of the CDR3: TGTGCCACCAGCAGAGACTCCAACAGGGGAGGGGAAAAACTGTTTTTT. Translation: CATSRDSNRGGEKLFF.

This clonotype was recorded once. This chain joins TRBV24-1 and TRBJ2-1; no firm D call. The germline gives CDR1 KGHDR, CDR2 SFDVKD. Trimming removed 6 bases at V and 8 bases at J, with 7 bases between. The CDR3 runs 11 residues. In DNA, the CDR3 is TGTGCCACCAGTTCTAACGATGAGCAGTTCTTC. As protein: CATSSNDEQFF.

This rearrangement joins TRBV2 to TRBJ2-1; D is uncertain. Germline V gene sequence: CDR1 SNHLY, CDR2 FYNNEI. V was cut by 7 bases and J by 6 bases, with 10 bases left in between. The CDR3 consists of 12 residues. CDR3 loop: CASKYSSNEQFF. The CDR3 DNA sequence: TGTGCCAGCAAGTACAGCAGCAATGAGCAGTTCTTC.